Described below is a single T cell receptor (beta chain) sequence and its context. This study enrolled people aged about 18 to 95 from approximately 25 US geographic areas. The record originates from a study of blood T cell repertoires in COVID-19. This CDR3 has 20 amino acids. The V end was cut by 3 bases, the J end by 0 bases, with 22 bases between. Germline values: CDR1 SGHRS, CDR2 YFSETQ. Data came from immunoSEQ multiplex PCR; TCRdb stores just in-frame clones and leaves some out. The data show 200,000 to 250,000 clones, 70% to 90% seen once. The sequenced sample consisted of PBMCs or T cells enriched from blood (not recorded which). The chain is built from TRBV5-1 and TRBJ2-6, with D perhaps TRBD2 (6 bases). This sequence originates from a man aged 25 to 40 who had recovered from COVID-19. Here the CDR3 DNA reads TGCGCCAGCAGCTCCCCCCGGGGCGGGGCGGACCCCTCTGGGGCCAACGTCCTGACTTTC. It translates to CASSSPRGGADPSGANVLTF.